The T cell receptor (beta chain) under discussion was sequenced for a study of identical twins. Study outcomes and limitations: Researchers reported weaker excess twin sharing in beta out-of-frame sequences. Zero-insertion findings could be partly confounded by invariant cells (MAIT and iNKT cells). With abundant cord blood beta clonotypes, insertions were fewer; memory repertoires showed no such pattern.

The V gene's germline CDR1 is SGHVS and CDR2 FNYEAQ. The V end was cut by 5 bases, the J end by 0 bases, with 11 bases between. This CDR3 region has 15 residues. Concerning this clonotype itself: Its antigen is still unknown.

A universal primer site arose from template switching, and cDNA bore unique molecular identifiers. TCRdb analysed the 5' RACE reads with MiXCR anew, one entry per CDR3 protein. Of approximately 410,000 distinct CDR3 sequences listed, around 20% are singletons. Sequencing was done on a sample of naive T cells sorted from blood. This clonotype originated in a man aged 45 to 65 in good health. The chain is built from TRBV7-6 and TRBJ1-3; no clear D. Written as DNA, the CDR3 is TGTGCCAGCAGCCCTAGACGAACCTCTGGAAACACCATATATTTT. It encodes CASSPRRTSGNTIYF.